The 30 T cell receptor beta chains in this list originate from one sample, sequenced in a study of STAT3 mutations in large granular lymphocyte leukemia. These receptors have no known antigen. Study findings and constraints: At least one immunodominant TCR beta clonotype appeared in every T-cell large granular lymphocyte leukemia patient.

The method was immunoSEQ multiplex PCR; TCRdb's version includes in-frame clones alone and lacks a portion of them. The data contain around 30,000 clones, approximately 86% of them singletons. Material: peripheral blood mononuclear cells. The receptors come from a man in his 60s with T-cell large granular lymphocyte leukemia. Some clones in this sample may be carry-over from other donors' samples.

This clone appeared a single time. This chain joins TRBV30 and TRBJ2-6; D gene uncertain. CDR1 and CDR2 (germline): GTSNPN, SVGIG (reference sequence). The ends were cut back, 0 bases at V and 13 bases at J, with 22 bases in the middle. The CDR3 extends over 16 amino acids. CDR3 DNA sequence: TGTGCCTGGAGTGTCCCTCGAACCCGTCCCCTCGGAGTCCTGACTTTC. This sequence encodes CAWSVPRTRPLGVLTF. Full variable domain (missing parts from reference TRBV30 and TRBJ2-6): SQTIHQWPATLVQPVGSPLSLECTVEGTSNPNLYWYRQAAGRGLQLLFYSVGIGQISSEVPQNLSASRPQDRQFILSSKKLLLSDSGFYLCAWSVPRTRPLGVLTFGAGSRLTVL.

The V call is TRBV11-2, the J call TRBJ2-5, with 8 bases lining up with TRBD2. V shed 3 bases, J shed 5 bases, and the junction held 8 bases outside the gene matches. The CDR3 is made up of 15 amino acids. Germline CDR1 SGHAT, CDR2 FQNNGV. CDR3 in amino acids: CASSFGLAGGETQYF. The CDR3 bases are TGTGCCAGCAGCTTTGGGCTAGCGGGCGGGGAGACCCAGTACTTC.

Comments on this clone: At one end, the junction sequence differs from germline, possibly due to a read error. V usage is TRBV7-7 and J usage is TRBJ2-1, with TRBD2 matching over 9 bases. Germline lookup yields CDR1 SSHAT and CDR2 FNYEAQ (reference sequence). This CDR3 has 15 amino acids. The CDR3, as DNA: TGTGCTAGCAGCTCGGACCGACTAGCGGTCAATGAGCAGTTCTTC. Its protein is CASSSDRLAVNEQFF.

This sequence joins TRBV6-5 and TRBJ1-2; 7 positions agree with TRBD1. J lost 4 bases, V lost 6 bases, and 5 bases had no gene match. The CDR3 totals 13 residues. Germline assignment: CDR1 MNHEY and CDR2 SVGAGI. CDR3 protein: CASSRGYSYGYTF. The CDR3 DNA sequence: TGTGCCAGCAGCAGGGGGTATAGCTATGGCTACACCTTC.

This clone was counted only a few times. This chain uses TRBV5-6 with TRBJ1-5; a weak D match, TRBD1 (5 bases). From germline, CDR1 is SGHDT and CDR2 YYEEEE. The CDR3 runs 16 residues. The V gene lost 1 base and the J gene lost 1 base, with 12 bases spanning the gap. The CDR3 region is CASSLKGTGSNQPQHF. In nucleotides, the CDR3 is TGTGCCAGCAGCTTGAAAGGGACCGGGAGCAATCAGCCCCAGCATTTT.

This clone was counted a few times. The chain employs TRBV6-1 and TRBJ1-5, with no clear D. The CDR3 sequence is 13 residues long. The germline V and J ends were trimmed by 3 bases and 6 bases, with 9 bases remaining between them. CDR1 and CDR2 (germline): MNHNS, SASEGT. The CDR3 DNA sequence: TGTGCCAGCAGTGAGGGGAATTTTCAGCCCCAGCATTTT. Amino acid sequence: CASSEGNFQPQHF.

V is TRBV9 and J is TRBJ2-7, with TRBD2 matching over 13 bases. Per the germline V gene, CDR1 is SGDLS and CDR2 is YYNGEE. The J segment lost 5 bases and the V segment lost 4 bases, leaving 9 bases of the junction unmatched. The CDR3 covers 16 residues. The CDR3 loop reads CASSPWTSGSINEQYF. The CDR3 nucleotides read TGTGCCAGCAGCCCTTGGACTAGCGGGAGCATCAACGAGCAGTACTTC. Variable domain in full (rest from reference TRBV9 and TRBJ2-7): DSGVTQTPKHLITATGQRVTLRCSPRSGDLSVYWYQQSLDQGLQFLIQYYNGEERAKGNILERFSAQQFPDLHSELNLSSLELGDSALYFCASSPWTSGSINEQYFGPGTRLTVT.

The genes are TRBV18 and TRBJ1-4; no reliable D call. The ends were cut back, 0 bases at V and 0 bases at J, with 5 bases in the middle. The CDR3 has 15 residues. CDR1 is KGHSH and CDR2 is LQKENI in the germline V gene. The CDR3 here is CASSPPGTTNEKLFF. The DNA for the CDR3 is TGTGCCAGCTCACCACCGGGGACAACTAATGAAAAACTGTTTTTT.

J is TRBJ1-1 and V is TRBV18; D unresolved. With 6 bases removed from V and 8 bases from J, the gap between germline ends came to 10 bases. This CDR3 region has 11 residues. Germline-derived CDR1 and CDR2 are KGHSH and LQKENI. In nucleotides, the CDR3 is TGTGCCAGCTCGCTCGGAGGGGAAGCTTTCTTT. Translating gives CASSLGGEAFF. The entire variable domain, with the rest obtained from reference TRBV18 and TRBJ1-1, is as follows: NAGVMQNPRHLVRRRGQEARLRCSPMKGHSHVYWYRQLPEEGLKFMVYLQKENIIDESGMPKERFSAEFPKEGPSILRIQQVVRGDSAAYFCASSLGGEAFFGQGTRLTVV.

The V and J genes are TRBV19 and TRBJ1-5, with 10 bases lining up with TRBD1. V lost 9 bases to trimming and J lost 1 base; unmatched junction nucleotides: 15. The CDR3 sequence is 18 residues long. Germline V gene lookup returns CDR1 LNHDA and CDR2 SQIVND (reference sequence). The CDR3 DNA follows: TGTGCCAGCCAAGAGGGACAGGGGATTTTTGGGAGCAATCAGCCCCAGCATTTT. It encodes CASQEGQGIFGSNQPQHF.

V is TRBV7-2 and J is TRBJ1-4; D ambiguous. V gave up 5 bases and J gave up 5 bases, with 9 bases separating them. The CDR3 contains 13 residues. Germline V lookup: CDR1 SGHTA, CDR2 FQGNSA. CDR3 in amino acids: CASSPGRNEKLFF. CDR3 DNA: TGTGCCAGCAGCCCCGGGCGAAATGAAAAACTGTTTTTT.

The V and J genes are TRBV7-9 and TRBJ2-7; 13 nucleotides align to TRBD2. The CDR3 is 15 residues long. V shed 6 bases and J 6 bases; nucleotides not matched to a gene: 8. Germline V gene data show CDR1 as SEHNR and CDR2 as FQNEAQ (reference sequence). CDR3: CASRPLAGGPGEQYF. Written as DNA, the CDR3 is TGTGCCAGCAGGCCACTAGCGGGAGGGCCTGGCGAGCAGTACTTC.

The rearrangement joins TRBV7-2 to TRBJ1-2; a weak D match, TRBD1 (5 bases). Trimming took off 1 base at V and 4 bases at J, with 16 bases between the two ends. The germline V gene encodes CDR1 SGHTA and CDR2 FQGNSA. The CDR3 contains 16 residues. The CDR3: CASSLEGEPSFYGYTF. The DNA of the CDR3 is TGTGCCAGCAGCTTAGAAGGGGAACCGTCCTTCTATGGCTACACCTTC.

This clone was seen a handful of times. V and J are TRBV18 and TRBJ2-7, with 9 nucleotides matching TRBD2. The CDR3 is 16 amino acids. V was clipped by 0 bases and J by 2 bases; unmatched bases: 5. CDR1 and CDR2 from the germline V gene are KGHSH and LQKENI. The CDR3 sequence: CASSPPGLAGTYEQYF. The CDR3 coding sequence is TGTGCCAGCTCACCACCGGGGCTAGCGGGGACCTACGAGCAGTACTTC.

The chain uses TRBV29-1 and TRBJ2-7, with D perhaps being TRBD1 or TRBD2 (6 bases each). Germline-derived CDR1 and CDR2 are SQVTM and ANQGSEA. The V end lost 1 base, the J end lost 3 bases, and 13 bases lay between the germline ends. This CDR3 region has 14 residues. The CDR3 spells CSVEGGAGGYEQYF. The CDR3 DNA reads TGCAGCGTTGAAGGGGGGGCTGGCGGCTACGAGCAGTACTTC.

V usage is TRBV19 and J usage is TRBJ2-1, with D tentatively TRBD2 (5 bases). Trimming left V 5 bases short and J 12 bases short, with 17 bases between. There are 13 residues in the CDR3. Per germline, CDR1 LNHDA and CDR2 SQIVND (reference sequence). The CDR3, as DNA: TGTGCCAGTAGTGAACGGGAACACGGAGGGCAGTTCTTC. This encodes CASSEREHGGQFF.

This chain joins TRBV18 and TRBJ1-5; D not certain. This CDR3 has 15 amino acids. Trimming cost V 2 bases and J 2 bases, with 10 bases left between them. Germline V gene sequence: CDR1 KGHSH, CDR2 LQKENI. This CDR3 reads CASSPGFGGNQPQHF. The CDR3 DNA reads TGTGCCAGCTCACCAGGTTTTGGCGGCAATCAGCCCCAGCATTTT.

The V gene is TRBV9, the J gene TRBJ2-7; possibly TRBD1 for D (6 bases). V was clipped by 4 bases and J by 4 bases, with 9 bases between them. CDR1 SGDLS and CDR2 YYNGEE come from the germline V gene. The CDR3 runs 12 residues. The CDR3 protein is CASSLDSYEQYF. Written as DNA, the CDR3 is TGTGCCAGCAGCCTGGACAGTTACGAGCAGTACTTC. The full variable domain, with the rest looked up from reference TRBV9 and TRBJ2-7, is DSGVTQTPKHLITATGQRVTLRCSPRSGDLSVYWYQQSLDQGLQFLIQYYNGEERAKGNILERFSAQQFPDLHSELNLSSLELGDSALYFCASSLDSYEQYFGPGTRLTVT.

The rearrangement joins TRBV11-2 to TRBJ2-7; 10 nucleotides match TRBD1. The CDR3 has 16 residues. CDR1 is SGHAT, CDR2 FQNNGV, per germline. Germline trimming cut 5 bases from V and 3 bases from J; bases unmatched to any gene: 10. The CDR3 reads CASSRGGTGVNYEQYF. CDR3 coding DNA: TGTGCCAGCAGCCGAGGAGGGACAGGGGTTAACTACGAGCAGTACTTC.

The chain joins TRBV7-9 to TRBJ1-4; D may be TRBD1 (6 bases). The CDR3 runs 15 residues. V shed 4 bases and J shed 7 bases, with 16 bases lying between them. Germline assignment: CDR1 SEHNR and CDR2 FQNEAQ (reference sequence). The CDR3 nucleotides are TGTGCCAGCAGCTCAGGGGAGACGAAAGGTGAAAAACTGTTTTTT. Its translation is CASSSGETKGEKLFF.

The V gene is TRBV5-1, the J gene TRBJ1-1, with D maybe TRBD1 (6 bases). Per the germline V gene, CDR1 is SGHRS and CDR2 is YFSETQ. V lost 4 bases and J 2 bases, leaving 18 bases between the germline ends. The CDR3 loop spans 16 amino acids. CDR3 DNA: TGCGCCAGCAGCGGAGGAGGGGGGAGCGTTAACACTGAAGCTTTCTTT. Its translation is CASSGGGGSVNTEAFF. Looking up the rest from reference TRBV5-1 and TRBJ1-1 gives the full variable domain: KAGVTQTPRYLIKTRGQQVTLSCSPISGHRSVSWYQQTPGQGLQFLFEYFSETQRNKGNFPGRFSGRQFSNSRSEMNVSTLELGDSALYLCASSGGGGSVNTEAFFGQGTRLTVV.

This chain links TRBV5-1 with TRBJ2-5; the D is unclear. V shed 4 bases and J shed 5 bases, with 18 bases lying between them. Germline V gives CDR1 SGHRS, CDR2 YFSETQ. The CDR3 totals 15 residues. CDR3 region: CASSGGGFGRETQYF. CDR3 DNA sequence: TGCGCCAGCAGCGGCGGTGGGTTCGGTAGGGAGACCCAGTACTTC.

The V call is TRBV19, the J call TRBJ1-2; D not resolved. The V gene's germline CDR1 is LNHDA and CDR2 SQIVND (reference sequence). The CDR3 contains 14 residues. Trimming cost V 7 bases and J 7 bases, with 19 bases left between them. In nucleotides, the CDR3 is TGTGCCAGTACCACTAGATCGATCGCGGGTGGCTACACCTTC. Encoded protein: CASTTRSIAGGYTF. The complete variable domain, with remaining parts taken from reference TRBV19 and TRBJ1-2, reads DGGITQSPKYLFRKEGQNVTLSCEQNLNHDAMYWYRQDPGQGLRLIYYSQIVNDFQKGDIAEGYSVSREKKESFPLTVTSAQKNPTAFYLCASTTRSIAGGYTFGSGTRLTVV.

The V gene is TRBV6-1, the J gene TRBJ2-7; possible D gene TRBD1, 6 bases. Germline V gene data show CDR1 as MNHNS and CDR2 as SASEGT. V was trimmed by 4 bases and J by 0 bases, leaving 16 bases between them. The CDR3 runs to 16 residues. The CDR3 sequence: CASSVITGSTSYEQYF. The CDR3 coding sequence is TGTGCCAGCAGTGTCATAACAGGGTCTACCTCCTACGAGCAGTACTTC.

The chain couples TRBV6-5 to TRBJ2-1; no definite D call. V was cut by 2 bases and J by 9 bases, with 14 bases left in between. The CDR3 has 14 amino acids. Germline V gene sequence: CDR1 MNHEY, CDR2 SVGAGI. CDR3 in DNA: TGTGCCAGCAGTTACGGCAATAGCAGACTTGAGCAGTTCTTC. This gives the protein CASSYGNSRLEQFF.

CDR3 coding DNA: TGTGCCAGCAGTTTAGTGGATGAGCAGTTCTTC. It encodes CASSLVDEQFF. The V gene is TRBV27, the J gene TRBJ2-1, with unresolved D. Germline values: CDR1 MNHEY, CDR2 SMNVEV (reference sequence). V was trimmed by 2 bases and J by 8 bases, leaving 4 bases between them. This CDR3 contains 11 residues.

In DNA form, the CDR3 reads TGCGCCAGCAGCCCTAATATACCGGGACTAGCGGGAGAGGGGGCCCTCACAGATACGCAGTATTTT. Encoded protein: CASSPNIPGLAGEGALTDTQYF. The rearrangement uses TRBV5-1 and TRBJ2-3; 14 nucleotides align to TRBD2. Per germline, CDR1 SGHRS and CDR2 YFSETQ. The CDR3 contains 22 residues. The trim removed 4 bases at V and 2 bases at J, leaving 21 bases unmatched.

This clone was seen a handful of times. The chain uses TRBV30 and TRBJ1-5; possibly TRBD1 for D (6 bases). Trimming pared 1 base from V and 4 bases from J, leaving 8 bases between. Germline CDR1 reads GTSNPN; CDR2 reads SVGIG (reference sequence). The CDR3 totals 13 residues. The CDR3 region is CAWSGGGNQPQHF. The CDR3 DNA reads as TGTGCCTGGAGTGGAGGGGGTAATCAGCCCCAGCATTTT.

J is TRBJ1-6 and V is TRBV25-1, with TRBD1 matching 8 bases. The germline V gene has CDR1 MGHDK and CDR2 SYGVNS. This CDR3 comprises 15 residues. V lost 7 bases, J lost 0 bases, and 2 bases stayed unmatched. Here the CDR3 DNA reads TGTGCCAGCATGCAGGGGGCCTCCTATAATTCACCCCTCCACTTT. Its translation is CASMQGASYNSPLHF.

The chain combines TRBV5-1 with TRBJ1-3; D remains unclear. The V gene's germline CDR1 is SGHRS and CDR2 YFSETQ. The CDR3 runs 16 residues. V was trimmed by 2 bases and J by 2 bases, leaving 14 bases between them. CDR3 amino acids: CASSFAPRAPGNTIYF. In DNA form, the CDR3 reads TGCGCCAGCAGCTTCGCCCCGAGGGCTCCTGGAAACACCATATATTTT.